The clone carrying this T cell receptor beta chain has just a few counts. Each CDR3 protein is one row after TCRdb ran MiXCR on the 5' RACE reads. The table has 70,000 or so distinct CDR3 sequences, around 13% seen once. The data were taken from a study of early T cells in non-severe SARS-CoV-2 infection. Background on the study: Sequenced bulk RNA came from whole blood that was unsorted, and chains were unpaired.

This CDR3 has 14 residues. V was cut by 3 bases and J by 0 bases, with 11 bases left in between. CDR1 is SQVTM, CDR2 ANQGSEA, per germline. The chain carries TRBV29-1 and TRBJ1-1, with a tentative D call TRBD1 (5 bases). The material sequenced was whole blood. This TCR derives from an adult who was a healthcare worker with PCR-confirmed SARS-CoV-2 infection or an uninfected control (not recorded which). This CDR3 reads CSVDVRGLNTEAFF. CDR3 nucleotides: TGCAGCGTTGATGTTAGGGGTCTGAACACTGAAGCTTTCTTT.